This record concerns one T cell receptor beta chain sequence. This record comes from a study of blood T cell repertoires in COVID-19. The overall study: Sample material is recorded as cDNA or gDNA derived from T cells, B-cell-depleted T cells, or PBMCs.

V was trimmed by 1 base and J by 1 base, leaving 13 bases between them. CDR3 length equals 16 residues. Germline loops: CDR1 LNHDA, CDR2 SQIVND (reference sequence). The study assigned cohorts using participant-reported clinical history. Authors' data handling: Amplification from reference gene primers served as the basis for estimated nucleated cell counts. Data came from immunoSEQ multiplex PCR; TCRdb stores just in-frame clones and leaves some out. The DNA gave D and trimming, while V, J and clone size come from that table. The repertoire holds about 330,000 clones, with around 90% as singletons. The sample consisted of PBMCs or T cells enriched from blood (not recorded which). The TCR sequence derives from a young man who had recovered from COVID-19. This chain uses TRBV19 with TRBJ1-2, with D perhaps TRBD1 (5 bases). CDR3 region: CASSIAKRGGNYGYTF. The CDR3 region has the DNA TGTGCCAGTAGTATAGCCAAGAGGGGAGGTAACTATGGCTACACCTTC.